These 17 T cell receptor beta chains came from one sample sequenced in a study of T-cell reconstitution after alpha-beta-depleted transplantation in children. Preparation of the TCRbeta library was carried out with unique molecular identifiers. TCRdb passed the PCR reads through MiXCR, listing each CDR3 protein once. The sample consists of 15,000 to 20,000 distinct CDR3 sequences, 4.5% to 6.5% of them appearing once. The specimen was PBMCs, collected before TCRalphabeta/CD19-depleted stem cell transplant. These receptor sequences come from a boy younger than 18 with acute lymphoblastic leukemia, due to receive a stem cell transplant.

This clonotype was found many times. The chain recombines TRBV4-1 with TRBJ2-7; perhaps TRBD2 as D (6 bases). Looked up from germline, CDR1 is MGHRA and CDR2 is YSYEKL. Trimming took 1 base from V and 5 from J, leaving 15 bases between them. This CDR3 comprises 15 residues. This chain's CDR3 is CASSQGLELPHEQYF. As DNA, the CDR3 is TGCGCCAGCAGCCAAGGACTAGAACTTCCCCACGAGCAGTACTTC.

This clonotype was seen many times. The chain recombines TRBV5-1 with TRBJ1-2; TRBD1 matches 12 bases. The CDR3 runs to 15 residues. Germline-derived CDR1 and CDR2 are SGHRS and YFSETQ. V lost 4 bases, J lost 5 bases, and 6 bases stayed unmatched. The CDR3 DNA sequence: TGCGCCAGCAGCCCGGGACAGGGGGCCGGGTATGGCTACACCTTC. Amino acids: CASSPGQGAGYGYTF.

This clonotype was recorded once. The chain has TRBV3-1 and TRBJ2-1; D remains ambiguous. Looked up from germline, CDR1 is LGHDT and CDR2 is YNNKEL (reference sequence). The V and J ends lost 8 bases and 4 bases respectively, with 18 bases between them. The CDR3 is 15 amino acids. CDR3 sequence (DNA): TGTGCCAGCTGCACGCCCGGCCCTAGGTACAATGAGCAGTTCTTC. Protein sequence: CASCTPGPRYNEQFF.

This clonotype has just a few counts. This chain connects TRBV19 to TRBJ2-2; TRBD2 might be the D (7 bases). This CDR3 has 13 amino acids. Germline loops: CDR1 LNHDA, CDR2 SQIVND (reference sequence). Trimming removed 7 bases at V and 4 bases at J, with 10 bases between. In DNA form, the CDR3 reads TGTGCCAGTACTAGGGGGGGCACCGGGGAGCTGTTTTTT. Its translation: CASTRGGTGELFF.

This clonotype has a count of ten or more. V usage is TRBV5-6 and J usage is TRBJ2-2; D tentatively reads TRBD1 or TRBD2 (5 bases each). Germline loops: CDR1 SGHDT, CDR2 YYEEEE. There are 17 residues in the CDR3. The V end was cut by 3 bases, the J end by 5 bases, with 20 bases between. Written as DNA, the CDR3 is TGTGCCAGCAGCTCGGCCTGGGACCGAGTTGAAACCGGGGAGCTGTTTTTT. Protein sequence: CASSSAWDRVETGELFF.

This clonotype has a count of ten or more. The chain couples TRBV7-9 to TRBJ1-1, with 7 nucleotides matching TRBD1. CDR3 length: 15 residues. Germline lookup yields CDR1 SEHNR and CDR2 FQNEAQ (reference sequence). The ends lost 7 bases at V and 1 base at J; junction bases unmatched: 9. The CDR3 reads CASNRQTGKNTEAFF. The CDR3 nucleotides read TGTGCCAGCAACAGACAGACAGGGAAGAACACTGAAGCTTTCTTT.

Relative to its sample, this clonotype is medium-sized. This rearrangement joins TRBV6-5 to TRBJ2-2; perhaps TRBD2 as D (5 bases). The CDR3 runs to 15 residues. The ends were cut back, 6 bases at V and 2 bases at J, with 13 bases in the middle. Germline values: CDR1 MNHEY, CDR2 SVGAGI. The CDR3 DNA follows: TGTGCCAGCAGAAAGAGCGGACCTAACACCGGGGAGCTGTTTTTT. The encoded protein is CASRKSGPNTGELFF.

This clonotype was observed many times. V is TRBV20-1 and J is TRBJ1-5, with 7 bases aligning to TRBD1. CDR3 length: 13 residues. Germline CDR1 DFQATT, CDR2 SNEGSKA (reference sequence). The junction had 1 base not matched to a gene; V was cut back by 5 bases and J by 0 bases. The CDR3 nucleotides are TGCAGTGCTCAGGGGGATAGCAATCAGCCCCAGCATTTT. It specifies CSAQGDSNQPQHF.

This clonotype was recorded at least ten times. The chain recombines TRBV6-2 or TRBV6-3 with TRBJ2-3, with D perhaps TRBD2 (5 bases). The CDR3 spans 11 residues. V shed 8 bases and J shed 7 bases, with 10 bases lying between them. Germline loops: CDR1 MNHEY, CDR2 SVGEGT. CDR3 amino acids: CASGRPYTQYF. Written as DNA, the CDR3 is TGTGCCAGCGGGAGACCATATACGCAGTATTTT.

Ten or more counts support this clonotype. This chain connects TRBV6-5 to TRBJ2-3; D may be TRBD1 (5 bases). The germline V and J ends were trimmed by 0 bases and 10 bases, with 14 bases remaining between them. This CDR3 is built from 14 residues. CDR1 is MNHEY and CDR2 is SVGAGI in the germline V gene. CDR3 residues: CASSYSQGRVAQYF. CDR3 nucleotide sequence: TGTGCCAGCAGTTACTCGCAGGGTCGGGTTGCGCAGTATTTT.

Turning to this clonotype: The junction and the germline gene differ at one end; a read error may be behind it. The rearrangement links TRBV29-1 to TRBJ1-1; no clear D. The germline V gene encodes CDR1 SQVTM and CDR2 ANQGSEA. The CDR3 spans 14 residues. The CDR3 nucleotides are TGCAGCGTTGGCTATCGTTCCCCCGAGGGAGAATCTTCCTTT. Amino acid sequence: CSVGYRSPEGESSF.

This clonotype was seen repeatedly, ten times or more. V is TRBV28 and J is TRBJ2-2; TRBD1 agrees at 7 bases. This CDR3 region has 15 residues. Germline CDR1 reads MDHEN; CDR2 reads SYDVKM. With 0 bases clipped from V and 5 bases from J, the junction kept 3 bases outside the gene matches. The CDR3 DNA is TGTGCCAGCAGTTTATGGGACAGGAGGACCGGGGAGCTGTTTTTT. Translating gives CASSLWDRRTGELFF.

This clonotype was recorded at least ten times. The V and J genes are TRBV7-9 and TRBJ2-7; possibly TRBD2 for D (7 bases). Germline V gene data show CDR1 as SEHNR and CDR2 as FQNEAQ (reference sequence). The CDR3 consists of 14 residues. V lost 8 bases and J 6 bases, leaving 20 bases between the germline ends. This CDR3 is CASEGGAVPGEQYF. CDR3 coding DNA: TGTGCCAGCGAAGGGGGGGCGGTCCCAGGCGAGCAGTACTTC.

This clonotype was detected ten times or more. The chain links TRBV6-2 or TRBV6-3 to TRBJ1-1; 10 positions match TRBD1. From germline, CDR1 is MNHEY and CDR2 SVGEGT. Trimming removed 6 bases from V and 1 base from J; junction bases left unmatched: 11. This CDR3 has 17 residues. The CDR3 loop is CASRGTGALFRNTEAFF. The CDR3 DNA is TGTGCCAGCAGAGGGACAGGGGCTTTGTTTAGGAACACTGAAGCTTTCTTT.

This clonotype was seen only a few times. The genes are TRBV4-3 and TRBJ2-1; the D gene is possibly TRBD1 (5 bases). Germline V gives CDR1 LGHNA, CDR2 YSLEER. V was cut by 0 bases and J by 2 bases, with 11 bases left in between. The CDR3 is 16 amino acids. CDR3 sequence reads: CASSQDWGSAYNEQFF. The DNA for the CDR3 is TGCGCCAGCAGCCAAGACTGGGGCAGTGCCTACAATGAGCAGTTCTTC.

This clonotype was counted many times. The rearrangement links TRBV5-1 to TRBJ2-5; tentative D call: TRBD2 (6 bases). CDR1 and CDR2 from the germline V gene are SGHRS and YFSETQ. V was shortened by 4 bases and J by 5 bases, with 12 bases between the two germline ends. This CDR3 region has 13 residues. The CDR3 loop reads CASSLTGGETQYF. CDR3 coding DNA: TGCGCCAGCAGCCTAACAGGAGGGGAGACCCAGTACTTC.

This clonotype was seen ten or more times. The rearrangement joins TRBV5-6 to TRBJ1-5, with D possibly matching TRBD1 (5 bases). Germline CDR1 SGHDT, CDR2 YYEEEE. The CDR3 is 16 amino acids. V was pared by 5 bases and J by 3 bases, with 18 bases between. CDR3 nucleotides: TGTGCCAGCAGTCGACGGGGGGGAGCAATCAATCAGCCCCAGCATTTT. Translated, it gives CASSRRGGAINQPQHF. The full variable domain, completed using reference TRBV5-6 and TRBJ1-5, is DAGVTQSPTHLIKTRGQQVTLRCSPKSGHDTVSWYQQALGQGPQFIFQYYEEEERQRGNFPDRFSGHQFPNYSSELNVNALLLGDSALYLCASSRRGGAINQPQHFGDGTRLSIL.